Listed here are 25 T cell receptor beta chains from one sample, sequenced in a study of blood T cell repertoires in COVID-19. Profiled with immunoSEQ multiplex PCR; TCRdb holds only in-frame clones, not every one. This sample carries around 250,000 clones, approximately 90% of them seen once, and the ten largest clones take 2.5% to 3%. Sequencing was performed on PBMCs or T cells enriched from blood (not recorded which). The source of these receptors is a middle-aged man who had been exposed to COVID-19.

This chain connects TRBV29-1 to TRBJ2-7; TRBD2 might be the D (5 bases). The CDR3 loop spans 12 amino acids. Looked up from germline, CDR1 is SQVTM and CDR2 is ANQGSEA. V was clipped by 7 bases and J by 0 bases, with 10 bases between them. CDR3 nucleotide sequence: TGCAGCGGCACGGGAAACTCCTACGAGCAGTACTTC. Amino acids: CSGTGNSYEQYF.

The chain is built from TRBV6-1 and TRBJ2-7, with 9 bases matching TRBD1. This CDR3 contains 15 residues. The germline V gene has CDR1 MNHNS and CDR2 SASEGT. With V trimmed by 3 bases and J by 3 bases, 6 bases remained unmatched. CDR3 sequence: CASSETGTGIYEQYF. The DNA for the CDR3 is TGTGCCAGCAGTGAGACCGGGACAGGGATCTACGAGCAGTACTTC.

The chain combines TRBV5-8 with TRBJ2-1, with a weak D call TRBD2 (5 bases). Germline V CDR1 and CDR2: SGHTS, YDEGEE. This CDR3 has 16 amino acids. Trimming removed 1 base at V and 2 bases at J, with 13 bases between. The CDR3 DNA is TGTGCCAGCAGCTTGTTTGTGGGAGAGACCTACAATGAGCAGTTCTTC. It yields the protein CASSLFVGETYNEQFF. Variable domain in full (rest from reference TRBV5-8 and TRBJ2-1): EAGVTQSPTHLIKTRGQQATLRCSPISGHTSVYWYQQALGLGLQFLLWYDEGEERNRGNFPPRFSGRQFPNYSSELNVNALELEDSALYLCASSLFVGETYNEQFFGPGTRLTVL.

The chain uses TRBV10-2 and TRBJ1-6, with TRBD1 identical over 8 bases. V gave up 4 bases and J gave up 8 bases; unmatched junction bases: 4. This CDR3 has 14 amino acids. The germline V gene has CDR1 WSHSY and CDR2 SAAADI. In nucleotides, the CDR3 is TGCGCCAGCAGTGGACAGGGGCATTATTCACCCCTCCACTTT. It specifies CASSGQGHYSPLHF.

Only a few counts were recorded for this clone. V gene TRBV5-1 combines with J gene TRBJ2-7; D possibly corresponds to TRBD2 (6 bases). The CDR3 runs 13 residues. With 4 bases removed from V and 4 bases from J, the gap between germline ends came to 12 bases. Germline V gene lookup returns CDR1 SGHRS and CDR2 YFSETQ. In DNA form, the CDR3 reads TGCGCCAGCAGCCCGGGCGGGGCATACGAGCAGTACTTC. It is translated as CASSPGGAYEQYF. The full variable domain, in which reference TRBV5-1 and TRBJ2-7 provide the parts outside the CDR3, is KAGVTQTPRYLIKTRGQQVTLSCSPISGHRSVSWYQQTPGQGLQFLFEYFSETQRNKGNFPGRFSGRQFSNSRSEMNVSTLELGDSALYLCASSPGGAYEQYFGPGTRLTVT.

The chain uses TRBV5-4 and TRBJ2-7; D may be TRBD1 (8 bases). CDR1 and CDR2 from the germline V gene are SGHNT and YYREEE (reference sequence). The CDR3 consists of 15 residues. The V and J ends lost 5 bases and 6 bases respectively, with 21 bases between them. CDR3 DNA sequence: TGTGCCAGCAGTAGGACAGGGACTACCGGCTTCGAGCAGTACTTC. Translation: CASSRTGTTGFEQYF.

The chain employs TRBV6-5 and TRBJ2-7, with D possibly TRBD2 on 5 matching bases. This CDR3 is 14 amino acids long. Trimming took off 4 bases at V and 0 bases at J, with 10 bases between the two ends. The germline V gene encodes CDR1 MNHEY and CDR2 SVGAGI. CDR3 sequence (DNA): TGTGCCAGCAGTTTGCGGGTTCGCTCCTACGAGCAGTACTTC. Residues: CASSLRVRSYEQYF.

The V and J genes are TRBV12-3 or TRBV12-4 and TRBJ2-7, with 10 bases aligning to TRBD2. This CDR3 has 13 amino acids. V was clipped by 7 bases and J by 4 bases; unmatched bases: 4. CDR3 DNA sequence: TGTGCCAGCACCCGGACTAGCGGTTACGAGCAGTACTTC. It codes for CASTRTSGYEQYF.

The V and J genes are TRBV4-2 and TRBJ2-2; TRBD2 agrees at 10 bases. Germline assignment: CDR1 LGHNA and CDR2 YNFKEQ. V lost 3 bases, J lost 6 bases, and 7 bases stayed unmatched. The CDR3 totals 16 residues. The CDR3 nucleotides read TGTGCCAGCAGCCAGGATCTAGCGGGAGTTGCCGGGGAGCTGTTTTTT. As protein: CASSQDLAGVAGELFF.

CDR3 DNA: TGTGCCAGCAGTCCGGGGGGCGGGAGGAACTACGAGCAGTACTTC. This translates into CASSPGGGRNYEQYF. V usage is TRBV6-5 and J usage is TRBJ2-7; 8 bases fit TRBD2. The CDR3 is 15 amino acids. The junction had 9 bases not matched to a gene; V was cut back by 5 bases and J by 3 bases. Germline loops: CDR1 MNHEY, CDR2 SVGAGI.

This clone appeared a single time. This sequence joins TRBV4-1 and TRBJ2-7; D ambiguous. Germline V gene data show CDR1 as MGHRA and CDR2 as YSYEKL. Trimming stripped 4 bases from V and 3 bases from J, with 16 bases between. This CDR3 comprises 15 residues. The CDR3, as DNA: TGCGCCAGCAGCCCTGAGTCCCTCTTAAACTACGAGCAGTACTTC. Translation: CASSPESLLNYEQYF.

V gene TRBV2 combines with J gene TRBJ2-2; a possible D gene is TRBD1 (5 bases). The CDR3 has 14 amino acids. Germline CDR1 reads SNHLY; CDR2 reads FYNNEI. V gave up 6 bases and J gave up 6 bases, with 14 bases separating them. CDR3 bases: TGTGCCAGCAGCGGCTATAAAGGGGCCGGGGAGCTGTTTTTT. Its protein is CASSGYKGAGELFF.

The chain joins TRBV9 to TRBJ1-4; D might be TRBD1 (5 bases). V lost 5 bases, J lost 6 bases, and 14 bases lay in between. CDR3 size: 14 residues. Per the germline V gene, CDR1 is SGDLS and CDR2 is YYNGEE. Here the CDR3 reads CASSPGWGDEKLFF. In DNA, the CDR3 is TGTGCCAGCAGTCCCGGCTGGGGCGATGAAAAACTGTTTTTT.

The chain carries TRBV20-1 and TRBJ2-3, with 11 bases lining up with TRBD2. Germline V lookup: CDR1 DFQATT, CDR2 SNEGSKA (reference sequence). The CDR3 length is 11 residues. Losses at the gene ends were 8 bases for V and 11 bases for J; bases not matched to a gene: 6. CDR3 protein: CSSGTSGQQYF. The CDR3 DNA follows: TGCAGTTCAGGGACTAGCGGCCAGCAGTATTTT.

As concerns this clone: Other DNA sequences in the sample encode the same CDR3. The V gene is TRBV7-2, the J gene TRBJ2-7, with D perhaps TRBD1 (5 bases). This CDR3 comprises 13 residues. In germline, CDR1 is SGHTA, CDR2 FQGNSA. V was trimmed by 0 bases and J by 3 bases, leaving 6 bases between them. The CDR3 DNA follows: TGTGCCAGCAGCTTAGCAGGGGACTACGAGCAGTACTTC. The encoded protein is CASSLAGDYEQYF.

V and J are TRBV28 and TRBJ2-7; the D gene is possibly TRBD2 (6 bases). The CDR3 totals 14 residues. Trimming pared 5 bases from V and 3 bases from J, leaving 14 bases between. CDR1 is MDHEN, CDR2 SYDVKM, per germline. The CDR3 spells CASSPRDGLYEQYF. The CDR3 DNA reads as TGTGCCAGCAGTCCGCGGGACGGGCTCTACGAGCAGTACTTC.

The genes are TRBV6-5 and TRBJ1-2; D is unresolved. Trimming left V 7 bases short and J 5 bases short, with 11 bases between. Germline CDR1 MNHEY, CDR2 SVGAGI. This CDR3 contains 12 residues. The CDR3 bases are TGTGCCAGCACCCTAGAGGGATATGGCTACACCTTC. Protein sequence: CASTLEGYGYTF.

This rearrangement joins TRBV12-3 or TRBV12-4 to TRBJ2-5; TRBD1 is a possible D gene (6 bases). Trimming took 5 bases from V and 5 from J, leaving 12 bases between them. The CDR3 spans 13 residues. The CDR3 sequence is CASSPTGWETQYF. The CDR3 nucleotides are TGTGCCAGCAGTCCTACAGGGTGGGAGACCCAGTACTTC.

The rearrangement links TRBV27 to TRBJ1-1; TRBD1 is a possible D gene (5 bases). V gave up 3 bases and J gave up 1 base, with 12 bases separating them. CDR1 is MNHEY and CDR2 is SMNVEV in the germline V gene (reference sequence). The CDR3 runs to 15 residues. The CDR3 nucleotides read TGTGCCAGCAGTTTTTTGGCGGGGGAGAACACTGAAGCTTTCTTT. Its translation is CASSFLAGENTEAFF.

The gene calls are TRBV6-5 and TRBJ1-2, with 7 bases that match TRBD1. Germline V gene data show CDR1 as MNHEY and CDR2 as SVGAGI. CDR3 size: 13 residues. V gave up 3 bases and J gave up 7 bases; unmatched junction bases: 5. The CDR3 loop is CASSYKTGFGYTF. The CDR3 coding sequence is TGTGCCAGCAGTTATAAGACAGGGTTTGGCTACACCTTC.

This sequence joins TRBV5-1 and TRBJ2-5; 10 positions agree with TRBD1. The CDR3 spans 13 residues. Germline values: CDR1 SGHRS, CDR2 YFSETQ. J was trimmed by 4 bases and V by 4 bases; bases with no gene match: 1. DNA of the CDR3: TGCGCCAGCAGCCGGGACAGGGGAGAGACCCAGTACTTC. Protein sequence: CASSRDRGETQYF.

The genes are TRBV6-1 and TRBJ1-3, with a possible D match to TRBD1 (6 bases). Deletions cut 3 bases from V and 7 bases from J, with 13 bases between. The CDR3 runs to 14 residues. The germline CDR1 and CDR2 sequences are MNHNS and SASEGT. The CDR3 DNA follows: TGTGCCAGCAGTGATGACGGGACATGGAACACCATATATTTT. Protein: CASSDDGTWNTIYF.

This chain links TRBV5-1 with TRBJ2-7; D perhaps matches TRBD2 (5 bases). Germline CDR1 SGHRS, CDR2 YFSETQ. This CDR3 spans 16 amino acids. V was cut by 0 bases and J by 6 bases, with 19 bases left in between. The CDR3 region has the DNA TGCGCCAGCAGCTTGGAAATGGGTACAACTAGAACCGAGCAGTACTTC. This gives the protein CASSLEMGTTRTEQYF.

V and J are TRBV27 and TRBJ2-7; 10 bases fit TRBD1. Trimming took 5 bases from V and 2 from J; bases not matched to a gene: 12. The CDR3 is made up of 17 amino acids. CDR1 MNHEY and CDR2 SMNVEV come from the germline V gene (reference sequence). CDR3 region: CASSPSAGDRGTYEQYF. CDR3 nucleotide sequence: TGTGCCAGCAGTCCTTCAGCAGGGGACAGGGGAACCTACGAGCAGTACTTC.

This chain joins TRBV19 and TRBJ2-5; maybe TRBD1 (6 bases). V lost 4 bases and J lost 5, with 17 bases in between. The CDR3 covers 15 residues. The germline CDR1 and CDR2 sequences are LNHDA and SQIVND (reference sequence). CDR3 sequence reads: CASSNQGSQGETQYF. CDR3 DNA: TGTGCCAGTAGTAATCAAGGGTCGCAGGGGGAGACCCAGTACTTC.